Listed below are T cell receptor beta chains from one sample, sequenced in a study of early T cells in non-severe SARS-CoV-2 infection. TCRdb itself ran the 5' RACE reads through MiXCR, one entry per CDR3 protein. The sample has over 50,000 distinct CDR3 sequences; approximately 8.4% are singletons. Source material: whole blood. The receptors here all came from an adult who was a healthcare worker with PCR-confirmed SARS-CoV-2 infection or an uninfected control (not recorded which). Both conserved end residues are part of each CDR3. The order of the fields is clone size, J gene, V gene, D gene, CDR3 protein, CDR3 DNA. A D gene is named only where the DNA matches it firmly. Clone sizes are given selectively: once, few, many, or a class where the clone is expanded.

abundance: -; j_gene: TRBJ1-2; v_gene: TRBV9; d_gene: -; CDR3aa: CASSATGGYTF; CDR3nt: TGTGCCAGCAGCGCAACAGGGGGCTACACCTTC
abundance: many; j_gene: TRBJ1-5; v_gene: TRBV20-1; d_gene: -; CDR3aa: CSATIPGQPSNQPQHF; CDR3nt: TGCAGTGCCACCATCCCTGGACAGCCTAGCAATCAGCCCCAGCATTTT
abundance: -; j_gene: TRBJ2-7; v_gene: TRBV5-6; d_gene: -; CDR3aa: CASSPRTGRGNYEQYF; CDR3nt: TGTGCCAGCAGCCCCAGGACAGGGAGGGGGAATTACGAGCAGTACTTC
abundance: many; j_gene: TRBJ2-1; v_gene: TRBV12-3/TRBV12-4; d_gene: -; CDR3aa: CASAPRTPSNEQFF; CDR3nt: TGTGCCAGCGCTCCTAGAACCCCCTCTAATGAGCAGTTCTTC
abundance: many; j_gene: TRBJ1-2; v_gene: TRBV28; d_gene: -; CDR3aa: CASTLQGRDYGYTF; CDR3nt: TGTGCCAGCACCCTCCAGGGGAGGGACTATGGCTACACCTTC
abundance: many; j_gene: TRBJ2-2; v_gene: TRBV4-2; d_gene: TRBD2; CDR3aa: CASSPGTSGGLLNTGELFF; CDR3nt: TGTGCCAGCAGCCCCGGGACTAGCGGGGGCCTCTTAAACACCGGGGAGCTGTTTTTT
abundance: many; j_gene: TRBJ2-7; v_gene: TRBV20-1; d_gene: -; CDR3aa: CSAPAGTAYEQYF; CDR3nt: TGCAGTGCTCCCGCCGGGACCGCCTACGAGCAGTACTTC
abundance: -; j_gene: TRBJ2-5; v_gene: TRBV2; d_gene: TRBD2; CDR3aa: CASSVGLAQKRGETQYF; CDR3nt: TGTGCCAGCAGCGTCGGACTAGCTCAAAAGAGGGGGGAGACCCAGTACTTC
abundance: many; j_gene: TRBJ2-7; v_gene: TRBV6-2/TRBV6-3; d_gene: -; CDR3aa: CASSYFLARDEQYF; CDR3nt: TGTGCCAGCAGTTACTTCCTAGCGAGGGACGAGCAGTACTTC
abundance: few; j_gene: TRBJ1-2; v_gene: TRBV28; d_gene: -; CDR3aa: CASSLPETYGYTF; CDR3nt: TGTGCCAGCAGTTTGCCAGAGACCTATGGCTACACCTTC
abundance: few; j_gene: TRBJ2-7; v_gene: TRBV13; d_gene: TRBD2; CDR3aa: CASSPTTGTSGPYEQYF; CDR3nt: TGTGCCAGCAGCCCTACCACGGGGACTAGCGGCCCCTACGAGCAGTACTTC
abundance: few; j_gene: TRBJ2-3; v_gene: TRBV13; d_gene: TRBD1; CDR3aa: CASSTSGTGSDTQYF; CDR3nt: TGTGCCAGCAGCACATCCGGGACAGGGTCAGATACGCAGTATTTT
abundance: -; j_gene: TRBJ2-7; v_gene: TRBV7-9; d_gene: -; CDR3aa: CASSLDGSSYEQYF; CDR3nt: TGTGCCAGCAGCTTAGATGGTAGCTCCTACGAGCAGTACTTC
abundance: -; j_gene: TRBJ1-1; v_gene: TRBV20-1; d_gene: TRBD1; CDR3aa: CSARDRTGATEAFF; CDR3nt: TGCAGTGCTAGAGACAGGACAGGGGCCACTGAAGCTTTCTTT
abundance: -; j_gene: TRBJ2-7; v_gene: TRBV5-1; d_gene: -; CDR3aa: CASSPGPPAGEQYF; CDR3nt: TGCGCCAGCAGCCCTGGACCCCCTGCGGGCGAGCAGTACTTC
abundance: many; j_gene: TRBJ2-3; v_gene: TRBV9; d_gene: TRBD2; CDR3aa: CASSVDSLAGGSDTQYF; CDR3nt: TGTGCCAGCAGCGTAGACTCTCTAGCGGGGGGCTCAGATACGCAGTATTTT
abundance: -; j_gene: TRBJ2-3; v_gene: TRBV2; d_gene: TRBD2; CDR3aa: CASSVLAGTLTTDTQYF; CDR3nt: TGTGCCAGCAGTGTTCTAGCGGGGACCCTAACCACAGATACGCAGTATTTT
abundance: few; j_gene: TRBJ1-1; v_gene: TRBV29-1; d_gene: -; CDR3aa: CSVISQNTEAFF; CDR3nt: TGCAGCGTTATCTCACAGAACACTGAAGCTTTCTTT
abundance: many; j_gene: TRBJ2-3; v_gene: TRBV10-1; d_gene: -; CDR3aa: CASGDGYTQYF; CDR3nt: TGCGCCAGCGGTGATGGGTATACGCAGTATTTT
abundance: many; j_gene: TRBJ2-1; v_gene: TRBV6-4; d_gene: -; CDR3aa: CASSDSFNNEQFF; CDR3nt: TGTGCCAGCAGTGACTCCTTTAACAATGAGCAGTTCTTC
abundance: few; j_gene: TRBJ2-1; v_gene: TRBV18; d_gene: TRBD1; CDR3aa: CASSPGTGLRTRLWNEQFF; CDR3nt: TGTGCCAGCTCACCCGGGACAGGCCTCCGAACACGCTTGTGGAATGAGCAGTTCTTC
abundance: many; j_gene: TRBJ2-5; v_gene: TRBV5-6; d_gene: -; CDR3aa: CASRTGQFQETQYF; CDR3nt: TGTGCCAGCAGGACTGGGCAGTTCCAAGAGACCCAGTACTTC
abundance: few; j_gene: TRBJ2-2; v_gene: TRBV5-1; d_gene: TRBD2; CDR3aa: CASSSLAGVSGELFF; CDR3nt: TGCGCCAGCAGCTCGCTAGCGGGAGTATCCGGGGAGCTGTTTTTT
abundance: -; j_gene: TRBJ2-5; v_gene: TRBV27; d_gene: TRBD2; CDR3aa: CASRGLAGRAGQETQYF; CDR3nt: TGTGCCAGCAGGGGACTAGCGGGAAGGGCGGGTCAAGAGACCCAGTACTTC
abundance: -; j_gene: TRBJ2-1; v_gene: TRBV2; d_gene: -; CDR3aa: CASSEVGGPNNEQFF; CDR3nt: TGTGCCAGCAGTGAGGTAGGGGGGCCTAACAATGAGCAGTTCTTC
abundance: few; j_gene: TRBJ2-3; v_gene: TRBV12-3/TRBV12-4; d_gene: -; CDR3aa: CASSLEKVAQYF; CDR3nt: TGTGCCAGCAGTTTAGAAAAGGTGGCGCAGTATTTT
abundance: many; j_gene: TRBJ2-3; v_gene: TRBV5-1; d_gene: -; CDR3aa: CASSLATTDTQYF; CDR3nt: TGCGCCAGCAGCTTGGCAACCACAGATACGCAGTATTTT
abundance: -; j_gene: TRBJ2-7; v_gene: TRBV6-2/TRBV6-3; d_gene: -; CDR3aa: CASRSASSVYEQYF; CDR3nt: TGTGCCAGCAGATCGGCATCGTCAGTGTACGAGCAGTACTTC
abundance: -; j_gene: TRBJ1-2; v_gene: TRBV7-2; d_gene: -; CDR3aa: CASSPRGARAGDGYTF; CDR3nt: TGTGCCAGCAGCCCAAGAGGGGCCAGGGCGGGAGATGGCTACACCTTC
abundance: many; j_gene: TRBJ1-1; v_gene: TRBV7-2; d_gene: -; CDR3aa: CASRAGGDEAFF; CDR3nt: TGTGCCAGCAGAGCCGGGGGAGATGAAGCTTTCTTT
abundance: -; j_gene: TRBJ1-5; v_gene: TRBV6-2/TRBV6-3; d_gene: TRBD1; CDR3aa: CASRRGLPSNQPQHF; CDR3nt: TGTGCCAGCAGAAGGGGGCTTCCCAGCAATCAGCCCCAGCATTTT
abundance: medium-sized; j_gene: TRBJ1-2; v_gene: TRBV7-2; d_gene: -; CDR3aa: CASSLQGRYGYTF; CDR3nt: TGTGCCAGCAGCTTACAGGGGCGGTATGGCTACACCTTC
abundance: many; j_gene: TRBJ2-1; v_gene: TRBV7-6; d_gene: -; CDR3aa: CASSLMRQGGGNEQFF; CDR3nt: TGTGCCAGCAGCTTAATGAGGCAGGGTGGGGGCAATGAGCAGTTCTTC
abundance: few; j_gene: TRBJ2-1; v_gene: TRBV2; d_gene: -; CDR3aa: CASSRQEPNEQFF; CDR3nt: TGTGCCAGCAGTCGACAGGAGCCCAATGAGCAGTTCTTC
abundance: many; j_gene: TRBJ1-5; v_gene: TRBV7-6; d_gene: -; CDR3aa: CASSLDANQPQHF; CDR3nt: TGTGCCAGCAGCTTAGACGCCAATCAGCCCCAGCATTTT
abundance: many; j_gene: TRBJ1-1; v_gene: TRBV5-4; d_gene: TRBD1; CDR3aa: CASSLGDRGLYTEAFF; CDR3nt: TGTGCCAGCAGCTTGGGCGACAGGGGATTATACACTGAAGCTTTCTTT
abundance: -; j_gene: TRBJ2-1; v_gene: TRBV11-2; d_gene: -; CDR3aa: CASSGDGLQGYNEQFF; CDR3nt: TGTGCCAGCAGCGGGGATGGTCTTCAGGGCTACAATGAGCAGTTCTTC
abundance: -; j_gene: TRBJ2-3; v_gene: TRBV10-3; d_gene: -; CDR3aa: CAISDLHGRGDTQYF; CDR3nt: TGTGCCATCAGTGACCTCCACGGTCGAGGAGATACGCAGTATTTT
abundance: -; j_gene: TRBJ2-3; v_gene: TRBV2; d_gene: -; CDR3aa: CASSVAPSTDTQYF; CDR3nt: TGTGCCAGCAGTGTCGCACCGAGCACAGATACGCAGTATTTT
abundance: many; j_gene: TRBJ2-7; v_gene: TRBV3-1; d_gene: TRBD2; CDR3aa: CASSHFAAAGGHEQYF; CDR3nt: TGTGCCAGCAGCCACTTTGCGGCGGCGGGGGGCCACGAGCAGTACTTC
abundance: many; j_gene: TRBJ2-7; v_gene: TRBV6-5; d_gene: TRBD2; CDR3aa: CASSYSSGGNYEQYF; CDR3nt: TGTGCCAGCAGCTACTCTAGCGGGGGGAACTACGAGCAGTACTTC
abundance: few; j_gene: TRBJ2-3; v_gene: TRBV28; d_gene: -; CDR3aa: CASSFGAGKSTDTQYF; CDR3nt: TGTGCCAGCAGTTTCGGGGCAGGGAAGAGCACAGATACGCAGTATTTT
abundance: -; j_gene: TRBJ2-7; v_gene: TRBV18; d_gene: -; CDR3aa: CASSPGGPSYEQYF; CDR3nt: TGTGCCAGCTCACCCGGGGGGCCTTCCTACGAGCAGTACTTC
abundance: many; j_gene: TRBJ1-5; v_gene: TRBV20-1; d_gene: -; CDR3aa: CSATEGLPNQPQHF; CDR3nt: TGCAGTGCTACCGAAGGACTCCCGAATCAGCCCCAGCATTTT
abundance: few; j_gene: TRBJ1-2; v_gene: TRBV18; d_gene: -; CDR3aa: CASSPPNPVPEGGYTF; CDR3nt: TGTGCCAGCTCACCACCGAATCCAGTCCCCGAGGGTGGCTACACCTTC
abundance: -; j_gene: TRBJ1-1; v_gene: TRBV20-1; d_gene: TRBD1; CDR3aa: CSAPRVTGANTEAFF; CDR3nt: TGCAGTGCTCCCCGAGTGACAGGGGCGAACACTGAAGCTTTCTTT
abundance: few; j_gene: TRBJ2-7; v_gene: TRBV20-1; d_gene: TRBD2; CDR3aa: CSARDLAGDHYEQYF; CDR3nt: TGCAGTGCTCGGGACCTAGCGGGAGACCACTACGAGCAGTACTTC
abundance: few; j_gene: TRBJ2-3; v_gene: TRBV20-1; d_gene: -; CDR3aa: CSARSRSTQYF; CDR3nt: TGCAGTGCTAGATCTCGGAGTACGCAGTATTTT
abundance: -; j_gene: TRBJ1-2; v_gene: TRBV9; d_gene: -; CDR3aa: CASSVAAGDYGYTF; CDR3nt: TGTGCCAGCAGCGTAGCCGCAGGGGACTATGGCTACACCTTC
abundance: -; j_gene: TRBJ1-3; v_gene: TRBV5-1; d_gene: -; CDR3aa: CASSLAFLGSGNTIYF; CDR3nt: TGCGCCAGCAGCTTGGCATTTTTAGGCTCTGGAAACACCATATATTTT
abundance: many; j_gene: TRBJ2-1; v_gene: TRBV7-6; d_gene: TRBD2; CDR3aa: CASSSGTSGTYNEQFF; CDR3nt: TGTGCCAGCAGCTCCGGGACTAGCGGGACCTACAATGAGCAGTTCTTC
abundance: -; j_gene: TRBJ2-3; v_gene: TRBV29-1; d_gene: TRBD1; CDR3aa: CSEKTGWADTQYF; CDR3nt: TGCAGCGAAAAGACAGGGTGGGCAGATACGCAGTATTTT
abundance: once; j_gene: TRBJ2-7; v_gene: TRBV6-6; d_gene: TRBD1; CDR3aa: CASSYPGQGRDEQYF; CDR3nt: TGTGCCAGCAGTTACCCGGGACAGGGGAGGGACGAGCAGTACTTC